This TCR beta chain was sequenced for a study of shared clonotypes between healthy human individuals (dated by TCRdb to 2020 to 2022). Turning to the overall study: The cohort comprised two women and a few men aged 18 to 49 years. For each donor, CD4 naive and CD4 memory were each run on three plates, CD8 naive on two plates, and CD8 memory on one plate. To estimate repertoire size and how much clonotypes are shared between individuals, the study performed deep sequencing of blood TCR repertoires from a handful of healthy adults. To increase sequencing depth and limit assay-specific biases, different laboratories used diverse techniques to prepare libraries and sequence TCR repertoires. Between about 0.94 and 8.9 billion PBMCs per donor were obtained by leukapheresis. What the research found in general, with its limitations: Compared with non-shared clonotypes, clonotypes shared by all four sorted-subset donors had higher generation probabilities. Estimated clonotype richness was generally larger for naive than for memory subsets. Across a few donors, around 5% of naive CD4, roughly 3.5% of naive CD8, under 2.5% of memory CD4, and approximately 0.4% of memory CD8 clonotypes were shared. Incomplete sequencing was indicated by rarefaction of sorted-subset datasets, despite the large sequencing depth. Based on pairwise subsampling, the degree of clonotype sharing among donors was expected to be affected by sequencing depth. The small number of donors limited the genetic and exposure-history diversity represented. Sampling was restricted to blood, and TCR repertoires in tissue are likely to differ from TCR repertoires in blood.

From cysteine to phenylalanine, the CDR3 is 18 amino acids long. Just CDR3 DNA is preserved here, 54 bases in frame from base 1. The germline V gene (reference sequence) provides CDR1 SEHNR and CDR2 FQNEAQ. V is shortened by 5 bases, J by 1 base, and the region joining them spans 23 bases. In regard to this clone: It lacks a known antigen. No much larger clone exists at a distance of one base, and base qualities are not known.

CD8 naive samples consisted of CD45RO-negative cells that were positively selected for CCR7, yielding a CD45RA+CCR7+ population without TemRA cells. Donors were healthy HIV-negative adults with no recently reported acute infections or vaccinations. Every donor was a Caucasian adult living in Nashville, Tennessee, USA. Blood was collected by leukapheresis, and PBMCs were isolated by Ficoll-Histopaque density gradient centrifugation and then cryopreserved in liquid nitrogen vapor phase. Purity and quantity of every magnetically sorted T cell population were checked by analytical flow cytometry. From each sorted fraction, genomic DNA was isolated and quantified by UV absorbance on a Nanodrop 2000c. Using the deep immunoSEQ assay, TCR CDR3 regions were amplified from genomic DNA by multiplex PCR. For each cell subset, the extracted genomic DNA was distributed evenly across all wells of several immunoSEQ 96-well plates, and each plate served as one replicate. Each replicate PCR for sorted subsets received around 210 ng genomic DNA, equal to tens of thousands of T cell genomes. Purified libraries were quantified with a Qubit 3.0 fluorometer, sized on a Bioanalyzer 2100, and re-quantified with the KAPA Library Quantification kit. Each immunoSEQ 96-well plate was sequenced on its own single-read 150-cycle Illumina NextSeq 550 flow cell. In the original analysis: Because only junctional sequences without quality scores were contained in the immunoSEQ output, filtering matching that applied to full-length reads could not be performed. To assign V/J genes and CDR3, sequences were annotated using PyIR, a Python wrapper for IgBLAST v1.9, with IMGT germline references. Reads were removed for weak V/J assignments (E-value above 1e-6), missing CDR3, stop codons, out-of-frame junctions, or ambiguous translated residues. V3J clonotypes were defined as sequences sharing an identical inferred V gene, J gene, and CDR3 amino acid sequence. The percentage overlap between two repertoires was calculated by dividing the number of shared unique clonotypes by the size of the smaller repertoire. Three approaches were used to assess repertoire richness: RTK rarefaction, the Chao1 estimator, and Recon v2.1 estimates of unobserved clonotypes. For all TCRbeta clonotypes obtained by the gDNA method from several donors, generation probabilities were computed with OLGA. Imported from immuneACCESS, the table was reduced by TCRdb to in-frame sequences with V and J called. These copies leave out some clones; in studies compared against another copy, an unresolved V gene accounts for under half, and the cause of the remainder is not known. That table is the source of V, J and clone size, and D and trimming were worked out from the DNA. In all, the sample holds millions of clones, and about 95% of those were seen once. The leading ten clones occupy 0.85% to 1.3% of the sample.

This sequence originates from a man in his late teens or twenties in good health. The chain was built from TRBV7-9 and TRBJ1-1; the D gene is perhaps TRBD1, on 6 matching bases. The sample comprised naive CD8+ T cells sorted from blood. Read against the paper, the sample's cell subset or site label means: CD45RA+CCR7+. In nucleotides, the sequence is TGTGCCAGCAGCACCACACAGGGCTCGAGTTTCTGGAACACTGAAGCTTTCTTT. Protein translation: CASSTTQGSSFWNTEAFF.